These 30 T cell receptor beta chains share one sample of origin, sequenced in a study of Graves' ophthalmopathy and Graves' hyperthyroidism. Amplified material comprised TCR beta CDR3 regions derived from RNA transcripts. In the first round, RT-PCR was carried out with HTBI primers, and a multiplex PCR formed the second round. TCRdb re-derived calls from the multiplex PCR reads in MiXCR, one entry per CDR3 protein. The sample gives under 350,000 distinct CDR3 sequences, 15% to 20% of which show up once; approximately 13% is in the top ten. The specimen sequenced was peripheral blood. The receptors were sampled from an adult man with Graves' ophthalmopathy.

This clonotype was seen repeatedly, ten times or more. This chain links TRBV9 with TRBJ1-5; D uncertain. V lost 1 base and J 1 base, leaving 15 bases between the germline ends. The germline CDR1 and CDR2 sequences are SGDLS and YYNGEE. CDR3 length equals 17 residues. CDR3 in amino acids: CASSVYGDELSNQPQHF. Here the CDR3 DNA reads TGTGCCAGCAGCGTATACGGGGATGAATTAAGCAATCAGCCCCAGCATTTT.

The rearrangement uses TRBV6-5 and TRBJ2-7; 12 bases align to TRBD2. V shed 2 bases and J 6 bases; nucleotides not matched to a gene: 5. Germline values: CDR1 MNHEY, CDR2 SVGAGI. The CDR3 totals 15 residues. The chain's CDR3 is CASSYGLAGNAEQYF. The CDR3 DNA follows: TGTGCCAGCAGTTACGGACTAGCGGGAAATGCCGAGCAGTACTTC.

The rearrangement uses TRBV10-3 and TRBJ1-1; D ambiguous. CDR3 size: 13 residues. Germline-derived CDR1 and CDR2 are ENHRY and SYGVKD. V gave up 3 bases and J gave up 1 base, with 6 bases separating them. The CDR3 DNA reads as TGTGCCATCAGTGATGAGAGGAACACTGAAGCTTTCTTT. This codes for CAISDERNTEAFF.

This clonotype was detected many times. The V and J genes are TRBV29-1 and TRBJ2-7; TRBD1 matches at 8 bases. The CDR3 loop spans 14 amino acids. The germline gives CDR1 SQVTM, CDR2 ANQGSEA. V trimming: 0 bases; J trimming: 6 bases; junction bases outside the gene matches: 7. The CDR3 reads CSVEETGTGGEQYF. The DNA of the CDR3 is TGCAGCGTTGAAGAAACCGGGACAGGTGGCGAGCAGTACTTC.

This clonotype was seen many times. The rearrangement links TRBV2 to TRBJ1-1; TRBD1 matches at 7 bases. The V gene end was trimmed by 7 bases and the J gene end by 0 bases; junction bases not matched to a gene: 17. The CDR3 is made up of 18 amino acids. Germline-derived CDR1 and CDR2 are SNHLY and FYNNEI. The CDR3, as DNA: TGTGCCAGCAACCGCCAAACAGGGGCGGGGGGCATGAACACTGAAGCTTTCTTT. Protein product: CASNRQTGAGGMNTEAFF. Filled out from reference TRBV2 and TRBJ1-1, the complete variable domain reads EPEVTQTPSHQVTQMGQEVILRCVPISNHLYFYWYRQILGQKVEFLVSFYNNEISEKSEIFDDQFSVERPDGSNFTLKIRSTKLEDSAMYFCASNRQTGAGGMNTEAFFGQGTRLTVV.

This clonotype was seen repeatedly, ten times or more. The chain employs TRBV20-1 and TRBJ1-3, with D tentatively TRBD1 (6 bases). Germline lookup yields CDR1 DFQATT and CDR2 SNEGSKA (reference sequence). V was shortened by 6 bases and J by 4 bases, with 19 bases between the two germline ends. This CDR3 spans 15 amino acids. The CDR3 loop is CSADESGTQGNTIYF. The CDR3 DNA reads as TGCAGTGCCGACGAGTCCGGGACACAGGGAAACACCATATATTTT.

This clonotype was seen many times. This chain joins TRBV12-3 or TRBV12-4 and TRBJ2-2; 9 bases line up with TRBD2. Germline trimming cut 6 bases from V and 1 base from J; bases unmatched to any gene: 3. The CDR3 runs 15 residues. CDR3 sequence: CASRGSGRNTGELFF. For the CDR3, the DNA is TGTGCCAGCAGGGGTAGCGGGAGGAACACCGGGGAGCTGTTTTTT.

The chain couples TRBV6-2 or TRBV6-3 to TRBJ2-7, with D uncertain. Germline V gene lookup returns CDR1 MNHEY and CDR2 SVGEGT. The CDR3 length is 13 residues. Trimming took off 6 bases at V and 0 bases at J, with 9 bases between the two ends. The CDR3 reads CASRDVNSYEQYF. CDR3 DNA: TGTGCCAGCAGAGACGTTAACTCCTACGAGCAGTACTTC.

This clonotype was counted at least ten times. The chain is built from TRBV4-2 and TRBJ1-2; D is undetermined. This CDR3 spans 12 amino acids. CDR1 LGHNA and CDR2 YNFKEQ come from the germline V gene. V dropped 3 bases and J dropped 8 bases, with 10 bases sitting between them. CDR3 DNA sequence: TGTGCCAGCAGCCACGACAAAGCGGGCTACACCTTC. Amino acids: CASSHDKAGYTF.

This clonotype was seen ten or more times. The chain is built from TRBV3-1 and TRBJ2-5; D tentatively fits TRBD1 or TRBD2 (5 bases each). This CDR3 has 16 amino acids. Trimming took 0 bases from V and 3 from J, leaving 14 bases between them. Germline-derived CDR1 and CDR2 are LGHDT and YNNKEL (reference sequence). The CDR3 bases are TGTGCCAGCAGCCAAGAGGGGACGGCCTTGGAAGAGACCCAGTACTTC. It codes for CASSQEGTALEETQYF.

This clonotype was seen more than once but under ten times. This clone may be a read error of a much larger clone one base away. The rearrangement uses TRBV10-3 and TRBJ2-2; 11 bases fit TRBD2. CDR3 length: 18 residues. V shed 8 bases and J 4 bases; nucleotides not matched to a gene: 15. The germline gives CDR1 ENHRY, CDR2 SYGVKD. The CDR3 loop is CAIGVSGSGGAGTGELFF. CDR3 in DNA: TGTGCCATCGGTGTTTCAGGTAGCGGGGGGGCCGGCACCGGGGAGCTGTTTTTT.

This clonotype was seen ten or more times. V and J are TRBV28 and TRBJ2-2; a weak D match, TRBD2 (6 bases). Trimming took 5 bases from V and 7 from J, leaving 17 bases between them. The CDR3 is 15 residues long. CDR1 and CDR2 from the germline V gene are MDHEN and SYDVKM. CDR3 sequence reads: CASSPTLAVLGELFF. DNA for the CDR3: TGTGCCAGCAGTCCTACTTTAGCGGTACTCGGGGAGCTGTTTTTT.

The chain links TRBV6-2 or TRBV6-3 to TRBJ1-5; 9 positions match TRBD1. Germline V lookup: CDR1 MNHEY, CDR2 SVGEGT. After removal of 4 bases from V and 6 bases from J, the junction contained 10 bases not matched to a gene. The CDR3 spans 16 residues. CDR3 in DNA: TGTGCCAGCAGTTCGCCGGGACAGGGCGGATTTCAGCCCCAGCATTTT. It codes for CASSSPGQGGFQPQHF.

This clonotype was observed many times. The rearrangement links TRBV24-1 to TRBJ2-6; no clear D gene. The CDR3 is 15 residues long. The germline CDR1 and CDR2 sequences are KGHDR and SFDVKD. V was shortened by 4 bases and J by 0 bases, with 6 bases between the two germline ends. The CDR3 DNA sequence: TGTGCCACCAGTGACCAGAGCTCTGGGGCCAACGTCCTGACTTTC. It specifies CATSDQSSGANVLTF.

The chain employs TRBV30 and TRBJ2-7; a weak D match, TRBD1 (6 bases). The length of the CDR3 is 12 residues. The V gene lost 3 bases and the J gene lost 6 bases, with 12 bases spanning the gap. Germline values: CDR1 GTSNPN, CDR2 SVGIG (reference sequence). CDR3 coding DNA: TGTGCCTGGAGCGAGGGACATCGCGAGCAGTACTTC. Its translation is CAWSEGHREQYF.

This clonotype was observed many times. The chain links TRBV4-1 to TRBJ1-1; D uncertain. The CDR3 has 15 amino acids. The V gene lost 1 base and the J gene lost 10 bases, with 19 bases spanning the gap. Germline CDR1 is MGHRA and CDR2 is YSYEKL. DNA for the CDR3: TGCGCCAGCAGCCAAGTTGGGTCCCCGGGCTGGGGAGCTTTCTTT. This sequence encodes CASSQVGSPGWGAFF.

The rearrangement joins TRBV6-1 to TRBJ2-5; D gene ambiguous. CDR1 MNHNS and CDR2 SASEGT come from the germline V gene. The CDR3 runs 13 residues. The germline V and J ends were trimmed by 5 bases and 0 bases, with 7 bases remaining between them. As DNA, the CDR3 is TGTGCCAGCAGTCGATTGCACCAAGAGACCCAGTACTTC. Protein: CASSRLHQETQYF.

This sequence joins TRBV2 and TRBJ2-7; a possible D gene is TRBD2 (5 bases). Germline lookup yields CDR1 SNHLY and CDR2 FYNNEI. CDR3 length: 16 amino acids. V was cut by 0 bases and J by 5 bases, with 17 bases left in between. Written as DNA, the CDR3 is TGTGCCAGCAGTGAAGCTTCACTACTAGGTGTCCACGAGCAGTACTTC. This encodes CASSEASLLGVHEQYF.

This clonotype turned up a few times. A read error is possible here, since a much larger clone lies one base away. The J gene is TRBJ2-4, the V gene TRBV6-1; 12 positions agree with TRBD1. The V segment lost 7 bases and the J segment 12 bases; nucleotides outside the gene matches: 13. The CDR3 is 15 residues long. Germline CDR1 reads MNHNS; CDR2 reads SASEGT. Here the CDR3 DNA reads TGTGCCAGCACGGCCAGTCGGGGACAGGGGGCTACTCAGTACTTC. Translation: CASTASRGQGATQYF.

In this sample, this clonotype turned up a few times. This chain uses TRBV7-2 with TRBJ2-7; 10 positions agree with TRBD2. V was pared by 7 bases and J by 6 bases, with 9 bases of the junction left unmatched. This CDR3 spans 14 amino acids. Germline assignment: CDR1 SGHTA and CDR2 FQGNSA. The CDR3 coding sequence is TGTGCCAGCACCCCGGGACTAGCGTGGATCGAGCAGTACTTC. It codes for CASTPGLAWIEQYF.

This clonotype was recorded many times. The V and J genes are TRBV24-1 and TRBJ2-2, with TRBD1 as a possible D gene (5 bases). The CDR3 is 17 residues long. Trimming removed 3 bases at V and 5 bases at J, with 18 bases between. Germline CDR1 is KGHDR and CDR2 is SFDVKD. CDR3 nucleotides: TGTGCCACCAGTGATCACAATGAACCAGGGTGGACCGGGGAGCTGTTTTTT. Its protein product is CATSDHNEPGWTGELFF.

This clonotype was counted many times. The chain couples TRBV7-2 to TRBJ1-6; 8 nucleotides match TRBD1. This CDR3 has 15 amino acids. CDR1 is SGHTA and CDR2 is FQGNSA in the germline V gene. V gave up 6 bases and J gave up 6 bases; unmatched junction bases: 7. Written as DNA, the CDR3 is TGTGCCAGCAGACCAGCGGGACAGGTTAATTCACCCCTCCACTTT. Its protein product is CASRPAGQVNSPLHF.

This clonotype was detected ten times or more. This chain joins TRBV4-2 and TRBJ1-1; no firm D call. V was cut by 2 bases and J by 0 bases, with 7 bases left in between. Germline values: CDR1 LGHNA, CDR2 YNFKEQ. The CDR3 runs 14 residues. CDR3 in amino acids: CASSQIGVNTEAFF. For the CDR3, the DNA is TGTGCCAGCAGCCAAATTGGGGTGAACACTGAAGCTTTCTTT.

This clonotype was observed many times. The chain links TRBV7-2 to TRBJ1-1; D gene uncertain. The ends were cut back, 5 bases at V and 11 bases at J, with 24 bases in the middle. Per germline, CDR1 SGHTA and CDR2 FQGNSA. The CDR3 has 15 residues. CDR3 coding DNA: TGTGCCAGCAGCGTATTATCCCCGACGGCAATTATGGCTTTCTTT. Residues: CASSVLSPTAIMAFF.

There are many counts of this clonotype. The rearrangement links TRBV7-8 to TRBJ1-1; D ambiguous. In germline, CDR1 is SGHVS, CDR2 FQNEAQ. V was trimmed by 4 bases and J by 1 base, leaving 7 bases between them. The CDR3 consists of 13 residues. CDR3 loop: CASSWEENTEAFF. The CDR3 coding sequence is TGTGCCAGCAGCTGGGAAGAGAACACTGAAGCTTTCTTT.

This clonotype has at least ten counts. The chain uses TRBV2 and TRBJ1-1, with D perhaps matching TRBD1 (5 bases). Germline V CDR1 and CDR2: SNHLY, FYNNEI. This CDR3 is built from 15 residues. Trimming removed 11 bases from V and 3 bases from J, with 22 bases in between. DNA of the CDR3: TGTGCCGGACAAACAGAAGGAGGGGCGGACACTGAAGCTTTCTTT. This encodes CAGQTEGGADTEAFF.

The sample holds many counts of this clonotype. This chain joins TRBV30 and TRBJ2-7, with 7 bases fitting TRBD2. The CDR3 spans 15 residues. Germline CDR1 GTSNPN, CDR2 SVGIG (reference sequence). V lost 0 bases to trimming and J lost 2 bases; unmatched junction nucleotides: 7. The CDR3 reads CAWSVLAGDTYEQYF. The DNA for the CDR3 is TGTGCCTGGAGTGTACTGGCGGGAGATACCTACGAGCAGTACTTC.

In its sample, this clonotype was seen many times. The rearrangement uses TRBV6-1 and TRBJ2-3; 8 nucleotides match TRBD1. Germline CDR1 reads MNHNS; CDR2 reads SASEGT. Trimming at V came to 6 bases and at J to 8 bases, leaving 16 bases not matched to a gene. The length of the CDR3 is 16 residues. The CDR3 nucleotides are TGTGCCAGCAGCAACTGGCGGACAGGGCGACTTGGTACGCAGTATTTT. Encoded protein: CASSNWRTGRLGTQYF.

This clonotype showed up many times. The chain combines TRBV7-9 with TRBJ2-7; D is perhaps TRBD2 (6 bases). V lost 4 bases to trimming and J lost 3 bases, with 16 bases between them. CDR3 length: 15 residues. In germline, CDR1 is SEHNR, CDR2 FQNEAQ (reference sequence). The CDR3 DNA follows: TGTGCCAGCAGCTCAGGCAGGGAAGCGGGCTACGAGCAGTACTTC. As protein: CASSSGREAGYEQYF.

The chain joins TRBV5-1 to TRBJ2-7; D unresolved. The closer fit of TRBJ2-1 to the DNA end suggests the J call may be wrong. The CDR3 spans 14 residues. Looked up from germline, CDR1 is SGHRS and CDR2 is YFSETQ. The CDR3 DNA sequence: TGCGCCAGCAGCTCAGCACACTCTCCGGTCGAGCAGTTCTTC. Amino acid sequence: CASSSAHSPVEQFF.